The text below deals with one T cell receptor (beta chain). Its cognate antigen is unknown. Only in-frame clones appear in the TCRdb table, and some are missing; sequencing was by immunoSEQ multiplex PCR. Among over 45,000 clones listed, 70% to 90% were seen once. These data are taken from a study of OX40 agonist ivuxolimab in advanced cancers. Study in general: There were three patients with partial responses, one having hepatocellular carcinoma and two cutaneous melanoma.

Study-wide points: Relative to CD4+, CD8+ T cells held more expanded clones on average.

Sample: CD4+ or CD8+ T cells sorted from blood, taken in a trial of the OX40 agonist ivuxolimab. This sequence originates from an adult with an advanced solid tumor such as melanoma, head and neck, liver or kidney cancer.

This CDR3 is CASSFTGEQYF. CDR3 coding DNA: TGTGCCAGCAGTTTTACAGGCGAGCAGTACTTC. The chain couples TRBV7-9 to TRBJ2-7, with TRBD1 as a possible D gene (5 bases). The CDR3 totals 11 residues. V was cut by 6 bases and J by 6 bases, with 9 bases left in between. From germline, CDR1 is SEHNR and CDR2 FQNEAQ (reference sequence).